This T cell receptor (beta chain) originates from a study of T-cell reconstitution after alpha-beta-depleted transplantation in children. Unique molecular identifiers featured in how the TCRbeta library was prepared. Each CDR3 protein is one row after TCRdb ran MiXCR on the PCR reads. The table records approximately 83,000 distinct CDR3 sequences, roughly 7.7% of them present only once. The CDR3 has 15 residues. The J segment lost 8 bases and the V segment lost 7 bases, leaving 11 bases of the junction unmatched. This clonotype showed up many times. This TCR derives from a human donor who donated a stem cell graft to a child with congenital amegakaryocytic thrombocytopenia. V usage is TRBV12-3 or TRBV12-4 and J usage is TRBJ2-2; 9 bases line up with TRBD2. The sequencing here drew on PBMCs from the stem cell graft donor, taken from the stem cell graft. The CDR3: CASNHWTSEVGELFF. DNA for the CDR3: TGTGCCAGCAACCACTGGACTAGCGAGGTGGGGGAGCTGTTTTTT.